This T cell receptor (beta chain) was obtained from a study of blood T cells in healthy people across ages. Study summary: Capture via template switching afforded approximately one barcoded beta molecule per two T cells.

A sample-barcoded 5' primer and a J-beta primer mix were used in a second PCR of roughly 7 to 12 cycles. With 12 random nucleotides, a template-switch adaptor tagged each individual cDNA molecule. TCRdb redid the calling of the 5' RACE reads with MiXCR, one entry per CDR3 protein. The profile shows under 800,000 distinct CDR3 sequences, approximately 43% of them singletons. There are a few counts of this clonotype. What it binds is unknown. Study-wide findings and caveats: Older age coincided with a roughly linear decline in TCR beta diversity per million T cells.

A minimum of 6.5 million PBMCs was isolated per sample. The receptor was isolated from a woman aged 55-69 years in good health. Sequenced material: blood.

The CDR3 nucleotides are TGTGCCAGCAGCTATAAAACCGGGACAGGGAGGCATGAGCAGTTCTTC. Translating gives CASSYKTGTGRHEQFF. This sequence joins TRBV7-2 and TRBJ2-1; TRBD1 agrees at 9 bases. The CDR3 consists of 16 residues. V gave up 4 bases and J gave up 8 bases; unmatched junction bases: 12. Germline CDR1 SGHTA, CDR2 FQGNSA. Drawing the rest from reference TRBV7-2 and TRBJ2-1, the complete variable domain is GAGVSQSPSNKVTEKGKDVELRCDPISGHTALYWYRQSLGQGLEFLIYFQGNSAPDKSGLPSDRFSAERTGGSVSTLTIQRTQQEDSAVYLCASSYKTGTGRHEQFFGPGTRLTVL.